This TCR beta chain was obtained from a study of shared clonotypes between healthy human individuals. The repertoire was sequenced with immunoSEQ multiplex PCR; TCRdb's copy has only in-frame clones and lacks some. This table has roughly 2,500,000 clones, over 85% appearing once. The CDR3 totals 14 residues. Germline values: CDR1 MNHNS, CDR2 SASEGT. V was pared by 1 base and J by 8 bases, with 13 bases between. The sample consisted of naive CD4+ T cells from PBMCs. Specified subset: CD45RA+ positively selected. The TCR sequence derives from a man aged 18 to 35 in good health. Some clones in this sample may be carry-over from other donors' samples. The rearrangement joins TRBV6-1 to TRBJ2-3; possible D gene TRBD2, 6 bases. CDR3 in DNA: TGTGCCAGCAGTGAAGGTGGGAGGCCGGGTACGCAGTATTTT. Amino acid sequence: CASSEGGRPGTQYF.